This entry features one T cell receptor (beta chain) sequence. This clone was seen a single time. Its recognized antigen is unknown. No much larger clone exists at a distance of one base, and base qualities are not known. This record belongs to a study of blood T cell repertoires in COVID-19 (dated by TCRdb to the early 2020s). Background for the entire study: The collaborator samples originated in the United States, Italy and Spain and spanned the acute and convalescent phases of COVID-19. The material from the prospective study consisted of cDNA or gDNA derived from T cells, B-cell-depleted T cells, or PBMCs. Subjects who had been exposed to COVID-19, were actively infected with it, or had recovered from it provided the deeply sampled blood TCRbeta repertoires that made up the dataset. The repertoires were made available in a free public database intended to serve as a resource for research on the immune response to SARS-CoV-2. Samples came from the ongoing ImmuneRACE study (first 160 participants) plus 1,254 subjects from 6 global collaborators. A de-identified subject ID, COVID-19 status, age in years and sex were almost always included in the sample metadata. Where available, HLA class I and class II types were taken from metadata supplied by the sample provider and were not determined by assay-based typing. What the authors observed across the whole study: The amount of clinical and demographic metadata varied by source and participant and was provided uncurated.

TCRbeta CDR3 regions were amplified from genomic DNA using the immunoSEQ Assay, a bias-controlled multiplex PCR. Processing in the source paper ran as follows. Nucleated cell counts per sample were estimated from amplification of reference gene primers within the assay. To quantify the absolute abundance of each unique TCRbeta CDR3 rearrangement, sequence reads were collapsed and filtered. For each sample, productive Simpson clonality was calculated as the square root of Simpson's diversity index over productive rearrangements. As stored in TCRdb, this immuneACCESS dataset retains in-frame rearrangements with V and J assigned. A fraction of the clones does not appear; measured against another copy, unresolved V genes explain less than half of the discrepancy, and the remainder lacks a known reason. Clonal size and the V and J genes are those of that table, whereas D and trimming came from the DNA. Here the sample has approximately 250,000 clones; roughly 88% occur a single time. Around 2% of the sample is held by the ten biggest clonotypes.

A second Seattle source provided samples from volunteer blood donors who had recovered from COVID-19. Each collaborating institution followed its own protocols to collect whole blood in K2EDTA tubes. For TCRbeta analysis, collaborator samples were shipped as frozen whole blood, as isolated PBMCs, or as DNA extracted from either sample type. V and J are truncated by 4 bases and 7 bases respectively, leaving an intervening sequence of 10 bases. Measured from the cysteine to the phenylalanine, the CDR3 is 11 residues long. Just CDR3 DNA is preserved here, 33 bases in frame from base 1. Looking up the germline V gene yields CDR1 SQVTM and CDR2 ANQGSEA.

The sample consisted of peripheral blood. This TCR was sampled from a man in his forties who had recovered from COVID-19. The chain is assembled from TRBV29-1 and TRBJ2-5, with the D gene not confidently named. The nucleotide sequence reads as follows: TGCAGCGTTGGTCCGGTACGGACCCAGTACTTC. Its coded protein is CSVGPVRTQYF.